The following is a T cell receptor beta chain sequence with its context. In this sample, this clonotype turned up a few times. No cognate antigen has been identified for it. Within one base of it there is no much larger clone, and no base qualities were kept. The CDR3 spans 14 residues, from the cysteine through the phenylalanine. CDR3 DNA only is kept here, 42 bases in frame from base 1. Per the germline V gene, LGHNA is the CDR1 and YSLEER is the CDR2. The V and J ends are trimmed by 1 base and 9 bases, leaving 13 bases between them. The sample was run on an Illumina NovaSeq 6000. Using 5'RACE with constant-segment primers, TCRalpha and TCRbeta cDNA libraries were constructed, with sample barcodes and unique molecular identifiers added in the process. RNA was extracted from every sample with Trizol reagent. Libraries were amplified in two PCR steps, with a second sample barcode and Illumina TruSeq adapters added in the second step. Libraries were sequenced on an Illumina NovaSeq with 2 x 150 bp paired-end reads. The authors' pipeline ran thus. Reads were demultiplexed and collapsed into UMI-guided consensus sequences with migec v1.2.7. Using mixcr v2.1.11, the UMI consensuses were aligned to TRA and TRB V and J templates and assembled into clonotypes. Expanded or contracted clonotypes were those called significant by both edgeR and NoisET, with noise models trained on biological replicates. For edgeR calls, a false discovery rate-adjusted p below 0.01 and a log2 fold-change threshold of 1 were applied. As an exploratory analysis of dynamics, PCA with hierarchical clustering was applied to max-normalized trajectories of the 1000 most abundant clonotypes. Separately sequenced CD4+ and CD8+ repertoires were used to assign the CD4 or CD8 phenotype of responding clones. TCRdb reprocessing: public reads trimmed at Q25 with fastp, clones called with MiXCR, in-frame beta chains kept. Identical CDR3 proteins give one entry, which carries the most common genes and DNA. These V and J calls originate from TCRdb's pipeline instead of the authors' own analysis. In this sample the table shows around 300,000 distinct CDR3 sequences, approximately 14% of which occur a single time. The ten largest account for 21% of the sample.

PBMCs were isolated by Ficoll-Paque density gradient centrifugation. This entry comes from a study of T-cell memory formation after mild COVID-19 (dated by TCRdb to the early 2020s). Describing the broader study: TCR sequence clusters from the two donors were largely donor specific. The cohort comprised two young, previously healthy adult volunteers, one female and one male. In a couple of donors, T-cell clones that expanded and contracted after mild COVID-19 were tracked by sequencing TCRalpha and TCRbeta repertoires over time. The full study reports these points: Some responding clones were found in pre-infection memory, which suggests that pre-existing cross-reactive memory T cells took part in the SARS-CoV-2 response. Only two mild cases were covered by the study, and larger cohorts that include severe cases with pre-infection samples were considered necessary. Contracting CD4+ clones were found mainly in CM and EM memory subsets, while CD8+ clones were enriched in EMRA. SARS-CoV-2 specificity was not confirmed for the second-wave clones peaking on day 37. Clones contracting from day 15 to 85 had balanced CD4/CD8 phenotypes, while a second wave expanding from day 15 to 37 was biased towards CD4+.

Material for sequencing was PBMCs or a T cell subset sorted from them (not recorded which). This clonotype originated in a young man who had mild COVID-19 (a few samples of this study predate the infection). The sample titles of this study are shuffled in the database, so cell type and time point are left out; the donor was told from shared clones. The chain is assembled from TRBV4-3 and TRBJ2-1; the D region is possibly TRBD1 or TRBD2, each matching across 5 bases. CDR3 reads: CASSQVLRGREQFF. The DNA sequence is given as TGCGCCAGCAGCCAAGTCCTCCGGGGCCGTGAGCAGTTCTTC.